This T cell receptor beta chain was sequenced in a study of blood T cells in healthy people across ages (dated by TCRdb to between 2015 and 2016). With respect to the entire study: In model experiments, template switching captured roughly one uniquely barcoded TCR beta cDNA molecule for every two T cells. The donors were divided into four age groups: young (average roughly 15 years), middle-aged (approximately 41), aged (approximately 62) and long-lived (around 87). To track age-related changes in TCR beta repertoire diversity, the study relied on deep sequencing normalized with unique cDNA molecular identifiers. The study analyzed two additional independent replicas of 1 million unique cDNA reads from the same blood draw for two donors, one aged 18 to 30 and one aged 80 or older.

About this clonotype: What this receptor recognizes is not known. Per-nucleotide qualities are absent, and no much larger clonotype sits a single base away.

Based on the germline V gene, the CDR1 and CDR2 sequences are SGHVS and FQNEAQ. Inclusive of the bounding cysteine and phenylalanine, the CDR3 is 15 residues long. Kept here is only the CDR3 DNA, which spans 45 bases and is read in frame from base 1. Here V drops 5 bases and J drops 0 bases, and the junction holds 7 bases not matched to any gene. Library creation used 5' RACE. The sequencer listed for this sample is Illumina HiSeq 2500. A second PCR of about 7 to 12 cycles was performed with a sample-barcoded 5' primer and a J-beta primer mix. Each TCR beta cDNA molecule received a unique molecular identifier from a template-switch 5' adaptor carrying 12 random nucleotides. At least 3 million CDR3-containing paired-end reads were obtained from each sample. First-strand cDNA synthesis was performed from all RNA using the Mint cDNA synthesis kit, with priming by a TRBC-specific oligonucleotide. Following uracil-DNA glycosylase treatment, all cDNA underwent a first 18-cycle PCR with the universal primers M1SS and BC2_uni_R. On the authors' methods: Each sample was normalized by randomly selecting 1 million high-quality reads, each carrying a distinct molecular identifier. Reads with shared molecular identifiers were discarded instead of being binned into consensus sequences. MiTCR, with a Q25 quality threshold and the strictest error-elimination algorithm, was used for CDR3 identification, clonotype clustering and error correction. Lower-bound total TCR beta diversity was estimated with a nonparametric unseen species model using Euler transformation. TCRdb reprocessing: public reads trimmed at Q25 with fastp, clones called with MiXCR, in-frame beta chains kept. All rows with the same CDR3 protein become a single entry with the most common DNA and genes. The V and J calls were determined by TCRdb, not by the authors. The sample has about 570,000 distinct CDR3 sequences on record, roughly a quarter of them singletons. The ten top clones hold over 3.5% of the sample.

Donors were 35 to 40 systemically healthy Caucasian individuals from Russia aged 6 to 90 years. Each donor gave roughly 9 milliliters of peripheral blood, drawn into EDTA-treated Vacutainer tubes. Ficoll-Paque density-gradient centrifugation was used to isolate PBMCs, with at least 7 million obtained per sample. Total RNA, at least 6 micrograms per sample, was extracted from PBMCs with Trizol reagent. For every donor, flow cytometry on a PBMC aliquot measured the percentage of naive CD45RAhigh/CD27high T cells. Study-level results and caveats: Observed TCR beta diversity per million T cells fell roughly linearly with age, and a significant reduction was already apparent by age roughly 40. Compared with the aged group, more naive CD4+ T cells, fewer expanded clones and increased TCR diversity were shown by the long-lived group, suggesting age selection. Total diversity estimates from one million sequenced T cells were considered lower bounds and underestimates. Observed TCR beta diversity correlated strongly with the percentage of naive T cells measured by flow cytometry. Because the CMV infection status of the donors was unknown, age-related changes in expanded clonotypes may potentially have been confounded. Because profiling used bulk unsorted PBMCs, naive and antigen-experienced compartments could not be compared conclusively.

These same records also appear under a second study, on T cells of mothers and their children. That second report states: The donors were nine systemically healthy Caucasian individuals, made up of three mothers and their six children. cDNA synthesis used all of the extracted RNA, with 1.5 ug of RNA in each 15 ul reaction. In the second PCR, sample barcodes and 2-4 random nucleotides were introduced via the M1S primer. Over 9.5 million TCR beta CDR3 reads were obtained for each mother, and approximately 3.2 million reads were obtained for each child. In both related and unrelated pairs, thymic selection shapes the output of TCR recombination in a similar way, with inherited differences having only a minor effect. Normalized repertoire overlap was always found to be slightly, but never significantly, higher in related mother-child pairs than in unrelated mother-child pairs. Persistent microchimeric T cell clones were not detected, at a sensitivity of 85 to 100 clones per million clonotypes. Deep NGS was used in the study to compare the TCR beta repertoires of mothers and children and to look for features that separate related mother-child pairs from unrelated individuals. On average, the children were approximately 11 +/- 4 years old, while the mothers were about 37 +/- 4 years old. After adapter ligation with NEBNext reagents, the libraries were sequenced on Illumina HiSeq 2000 with 100+100 nt paired-end reads. To prevent cross-contamination, the mother and child libraries were prepared one month apart and sequenced in separate runs. Between 500,000 and 2,000,000 distinct TCR beta clonotypes were identified per donor. Naive TCR beta clonotypes were estimated from low-frequency clonotypes matched to each donor's FACS-determined naive share, without sorting.

Sequencing input: blood. Recombination joined TRBV7-8 with TRBJ2-7; 7 middle bases align to TRBD1. This sequence was found in a boy aged 2 to 10 in good health. CDR3 sequence: CASSSRDSLSYEQYF. The nucleotide sequence reads as follows: TGTGCCAGCAGCAGCCGGGACAGCCTCTCCTACGAGCAGTACTTC.